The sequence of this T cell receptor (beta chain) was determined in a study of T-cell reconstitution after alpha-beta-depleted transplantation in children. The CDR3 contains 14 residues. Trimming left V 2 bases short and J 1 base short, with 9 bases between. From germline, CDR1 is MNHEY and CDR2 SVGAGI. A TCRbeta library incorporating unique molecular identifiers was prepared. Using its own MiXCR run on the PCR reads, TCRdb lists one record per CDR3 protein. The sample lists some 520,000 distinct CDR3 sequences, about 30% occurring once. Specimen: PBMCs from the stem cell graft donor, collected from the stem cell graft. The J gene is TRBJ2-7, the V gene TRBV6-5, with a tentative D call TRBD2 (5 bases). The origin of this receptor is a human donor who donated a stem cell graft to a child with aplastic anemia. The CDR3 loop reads CASSYTGISYEQYF. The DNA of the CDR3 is TGTGCCAGCAGTTACACCGGGATATCCTACGAGCAGTACTTC.